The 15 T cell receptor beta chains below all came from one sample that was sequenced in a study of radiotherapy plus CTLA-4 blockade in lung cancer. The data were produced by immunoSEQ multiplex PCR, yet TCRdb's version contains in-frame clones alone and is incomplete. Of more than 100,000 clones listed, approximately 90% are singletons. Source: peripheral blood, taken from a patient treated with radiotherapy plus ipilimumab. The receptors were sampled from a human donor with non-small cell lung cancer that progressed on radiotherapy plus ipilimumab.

The DNA of the CDR3 is TGTGCCAGCAGGAAACCCGGAGGAGGGGACACTGAAGCTTTCTTT. This sequence encodes CASRKPGGGDTEAFF. The rearrangement joins TRBV7-9 to TRBJ1-1; maybe TRBD1 (5 bases). Germline V gene sequence: CDR1 SEHNR, CDR2 FQNEAQ (reference sequence). Trimming took 6 bases from V and 3 from J, leaving 17 bases between them. This CDR3 has 15 residues.

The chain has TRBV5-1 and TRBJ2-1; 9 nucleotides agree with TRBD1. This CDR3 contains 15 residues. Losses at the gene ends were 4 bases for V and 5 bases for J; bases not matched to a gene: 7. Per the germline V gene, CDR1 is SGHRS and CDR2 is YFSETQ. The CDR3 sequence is CASSRTGQGDNEQFF. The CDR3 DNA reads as TGCGCCAGCAGCCGAACGGGACAGGGAGACAATGAGCAGTTCTTC.

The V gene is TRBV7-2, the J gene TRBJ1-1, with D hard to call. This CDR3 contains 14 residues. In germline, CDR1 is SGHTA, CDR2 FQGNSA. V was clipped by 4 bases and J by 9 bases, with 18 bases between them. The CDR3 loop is CASSSPLPPMKAFF. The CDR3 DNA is TGTGCCAGCAGCTCCCCCCTTCCACCCATGAAAGCTTTCTTT.

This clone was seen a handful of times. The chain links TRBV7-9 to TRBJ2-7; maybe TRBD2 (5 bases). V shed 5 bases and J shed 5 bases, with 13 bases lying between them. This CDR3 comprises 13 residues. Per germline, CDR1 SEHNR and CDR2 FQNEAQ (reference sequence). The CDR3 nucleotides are TGTGCCAGCAGCAACCCGGGGTACGACGAGCAGTACTTC. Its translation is CASSNPGYDEQYF.

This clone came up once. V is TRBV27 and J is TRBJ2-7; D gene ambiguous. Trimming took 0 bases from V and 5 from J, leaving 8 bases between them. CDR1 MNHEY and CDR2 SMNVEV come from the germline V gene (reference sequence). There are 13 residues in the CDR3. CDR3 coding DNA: TGTGCCAGCAGTTTATCAGCTAGAAACGAGCAGTACTTC. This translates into CASSLSARNEQYF.

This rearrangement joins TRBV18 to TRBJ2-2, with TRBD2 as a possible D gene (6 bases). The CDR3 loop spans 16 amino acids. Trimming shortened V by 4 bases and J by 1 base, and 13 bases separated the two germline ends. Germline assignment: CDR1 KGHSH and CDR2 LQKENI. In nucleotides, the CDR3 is TGTGCCAGCTCACTAACCGGGACTCGGAACACCGGGGAGCTGTTTTTT. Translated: CASSLTGTRNTGELFF.

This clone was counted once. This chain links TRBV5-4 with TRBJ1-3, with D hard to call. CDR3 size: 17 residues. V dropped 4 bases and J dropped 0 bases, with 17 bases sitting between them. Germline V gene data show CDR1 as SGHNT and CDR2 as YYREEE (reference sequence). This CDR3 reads CASSEGPTTLSGNTIYF. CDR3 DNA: TGTGCCAGCAGCGAGGGCCCTACTACCCTCTCTGGAAACACCATATATTTT.

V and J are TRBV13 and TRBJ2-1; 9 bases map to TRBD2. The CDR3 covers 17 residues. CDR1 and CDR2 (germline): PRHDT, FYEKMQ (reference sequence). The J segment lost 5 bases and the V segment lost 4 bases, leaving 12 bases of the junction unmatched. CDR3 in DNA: TGTGCCAGCAGCTCCTTCGCACGGACTAGCGACCACAATGAGCAGTTCTTC. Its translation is CASSSFARTSDHNEQFF.

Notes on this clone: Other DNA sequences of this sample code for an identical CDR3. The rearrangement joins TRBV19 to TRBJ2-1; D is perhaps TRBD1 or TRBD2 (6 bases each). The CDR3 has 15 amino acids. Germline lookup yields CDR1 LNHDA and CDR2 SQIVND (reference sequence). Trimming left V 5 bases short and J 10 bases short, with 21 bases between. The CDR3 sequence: CASSEDRTLGGEQFF. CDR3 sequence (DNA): TGTGCCAGTAGTGAGGACCGGACTTTGGGGGGCGAGCAGTTCTTC.

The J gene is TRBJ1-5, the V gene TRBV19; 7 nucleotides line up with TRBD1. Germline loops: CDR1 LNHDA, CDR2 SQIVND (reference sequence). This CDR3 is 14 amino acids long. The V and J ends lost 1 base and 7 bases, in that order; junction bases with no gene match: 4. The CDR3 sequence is CASSIARGVQPQHF. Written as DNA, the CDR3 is TGTGCCAGTAGTATAGCCAGGGGGGTCCAGCCCCAGCATTTT.

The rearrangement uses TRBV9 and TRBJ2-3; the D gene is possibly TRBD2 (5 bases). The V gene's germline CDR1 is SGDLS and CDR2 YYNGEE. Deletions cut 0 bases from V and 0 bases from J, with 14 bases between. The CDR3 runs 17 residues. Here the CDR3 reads CASSVGSAAWSTDTQYF. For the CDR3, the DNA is TGTGCCAGCAGCGTAGGTTCAGCGGCCTGGAGCACAGATACGCAGTATTTT.

This chain's CDR3 is CASSSGLAGAPEQYF. The CDR3 DNA follows: TGCGCCAGCAGCTCTGGACTAGCCGGAGCCCCCGAGCAGTACTTC. This rearrangement joins TRBV5-1 to TRBJ2-7, with 8 bases matching TRBD2. There are 15 residues in the CDR3. Germline V lookup: CDR1 SGHRS, CDR2 YFSETQ. V lost 3 bases and J lost 6; bases outside the gene matches: 11.

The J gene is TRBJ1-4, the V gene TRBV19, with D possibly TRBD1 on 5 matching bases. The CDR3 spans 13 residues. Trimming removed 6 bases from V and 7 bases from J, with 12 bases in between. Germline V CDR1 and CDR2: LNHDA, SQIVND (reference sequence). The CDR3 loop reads CASRSREGEKLFF. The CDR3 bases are TGTGCCAGTAGGTCCAGGGAGGGTGAAAAACTGTTTTTT.

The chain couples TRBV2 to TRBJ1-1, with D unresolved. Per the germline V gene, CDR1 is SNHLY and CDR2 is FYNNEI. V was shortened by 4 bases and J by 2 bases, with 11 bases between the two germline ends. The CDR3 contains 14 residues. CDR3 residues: CASSVRAANTEAFF. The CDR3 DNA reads TGTGCCAGCAGTGTGCGTGCGGCCAACACTGAAGCTTTCTTT. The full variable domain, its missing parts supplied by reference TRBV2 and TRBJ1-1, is EPEVTQTPSHQVTQMGQEVILRCVPISNHLYFYWYRQILGQKVEFLVSFYNNEISEKSEIFDDQFSVERPDGSNFTLKIRSTKLEDSAMYFCASSVRAANTEAFFGQGTRLTVV.

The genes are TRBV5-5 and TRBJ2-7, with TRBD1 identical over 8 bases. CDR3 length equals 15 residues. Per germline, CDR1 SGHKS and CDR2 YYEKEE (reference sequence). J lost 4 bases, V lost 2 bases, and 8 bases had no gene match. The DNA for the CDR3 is TGTGCCAGCAGCTTCGAGGCAGGGGGCCCTTACGAGCAGTACTTC. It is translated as CASSFEAGGPYEQYF.